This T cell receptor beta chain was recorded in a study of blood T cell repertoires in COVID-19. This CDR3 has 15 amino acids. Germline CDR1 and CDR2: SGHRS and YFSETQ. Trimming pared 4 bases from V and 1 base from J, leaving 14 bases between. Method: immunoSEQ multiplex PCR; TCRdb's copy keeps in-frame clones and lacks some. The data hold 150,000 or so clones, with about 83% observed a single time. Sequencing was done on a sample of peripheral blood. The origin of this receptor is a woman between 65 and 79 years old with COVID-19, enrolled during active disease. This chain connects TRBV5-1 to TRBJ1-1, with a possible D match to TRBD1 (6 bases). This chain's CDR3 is CASSAMGAGNTEAFF. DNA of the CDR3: TGCGCCAGCAGCGCGATGGGGGCCGGGAACACTGAAGCTTTCTTT.